A selection of T cell receptor beta chains follows, all from one sample in a study of beta chain features in type 1 diabetes. The data were produced by immunoSEQ multiplex PCR, yet TCRdb's version contains in-frame clones alone and is incomplete. The data contain 500,000 to 650,000 clones, 9.5% to 15% of them singletons. Sequenced sample: naive CD4+ T cells from blood. These receptors were obtained from a man aged 25 to 45 with type 1 diabetes. Each CDR3 is given with its conserved first and last residue. D genes are given only for firm matches. A row's size may be missing; if present it is once, few, many or a size class.

d_call	j_call	v_call	clone_size	cdr3_nt	cdr3_aa
-	TRBJ1-5	TRBV5-1	-	TGCGCCAGCAGCTTGGAGGGCAGCCAACAGGGGCCCCAGCATTTT	CASSLEGSQQGPQHF
TRBD1	TRBJ2-5	TRBV7-3	few	TGTGCCAGCAGCTCCGGACAGGGGGAGACCCAGTACTTC	CASSSGQGETQYF
TRBD2	TRBJ2-7	TRBV28	-	TGTGCCAGCAGGCCTGGACTAGCGTACGAGCAGTACTTC	CASRPGLAYEQYF
TRBD1	TRBJ1-5	TRBV5-1	few	TGCGCCAGCAGCTTGGGACAGGGTATGAATCAGCCCCAGCATTTT	CASSLGQGMNQPQHF
-	TRBJ2-3	TRBV25-1	-	TGTGCCAGCAGTCAAGAGGGGGGTTCCACAGATACGCAGTATTTT	CASSQEGGSTDTQYF
-	TRBJ1-6	TRBV6-6	few	TGTGCCAGCACCCAGGACAGTCGGGATTCACCCCTCCACTTT	CASTQDSRDSPLHF
-	TRBJ2-3	TRBV20-1	few	TGCAGTGCCAGATTCGGAGATACGCAGTATTTT	CSARFGDTQYF
TRBD1	TRBJ2-3	TRBV7-6	-	TGTGCCAGCAGCCGTCGAGGGGGCGATACGCAGTATTTT	CASSRRGGDTQYF
TRBD1	TRBJ1-2	TRBV5-6	few	TGTGCCAGCAACCGACAGGGGATCGACTATGGCTACACCTTC	CASNRQGIDYGYTF
TRBD1	TRBJ1-1	TRBV19	few	TGTGCCAGTAGCCCACAGGGGGCTGAAGCTTTCTTT	CASSPQGAEAFF
TRBD1	TRBJ2-5	TRBV9	-	TGTGCCAGCAGCGTGGACAGGGGCGAAACCCAGTACTTC	CASSVDRGETQYF
-	TRBJ2-5	TRBV6-6	few	TGTGCCAGCAGTGCGAGTTCGGACGGCCGAGAGACCCAGTACTTC	CASSASSDGRETQYF
TRBD2	TRBJ2-1	TRBV19	-	TGTGCCAGTACCGTTCTCCTAACTAGCGGGGGATACAATGAGCAGTTCTTC	CASTVLLTSGGYNEQFF
-	TRBJ1-3	TRBV25-1	-	TGTGCCAGCAGTCCCGGCCTGGCGCCCGGCACCATATATTTT	CASSPGLAPGTIYF
-	TRBJ2-4	TRBV7-8	-	TGTGCCAGCAGCCCCGGAGGGCTAGCCAAAAACATTCAGTACTTC	CASSPGGLAKNIQYF
-	TRBJ2-5	TRBV16	-	TGTGCCAGCAGCCACCGGGATAGAGAGACCCAGTACTTC	CASSHRDRETQYF
-	TRBJ1-2	TRBV9	few	TGTGCCAGCAGCGTCGACGGAGATCCGGGATTGATCTATGGCTACACCTTC	CASSVDGDPGLIYGYTF
-	TRBJ2-3	TRBV7-2	-	TGTGCCAGCAGACTAGAGGGGAGAGGGGGCACAGATACGCAGTATTTT	CASRLEGRGGTDTQYF
TRBD1	TRBJ1-4	TRBV25-1	few	TGTGCCAGCAGTGGAGACAGGGGGCCTGAAAAACTGTTTTTT	CASSGDRGPEKLFF
-	TRBJ2-2	TRBV7-9	-	TGTGCCAGCAGCCGGACAGAGTGGGCGACCGGGGAGCTGTTTTTT	CASSRTEWATGELFF
-	TRBJ2-7	TRBV7-2	few	TGTGCCAGCAGCTTAGAACGGGGGCTACCCTACGAGCAGTACTTC	CASSLERGLPYEQYF
-	TRBJ2-5	TRBV18	-	TGTGCCAGCTCACCCGTTTCACAAGAGACCCAGTACTTC	CASSPVSQETQYF
-	TRBJ2-6	TRBV5-1	-	TGCGCCAGCAGCTTGGAGTATGACAGCTCTGGGGCCAACGTCCTGACTTTC	CASSLEYDSSGANVLTF
-	TRBJ1-5	TRBV6-5	few	TGTGCCAGCAGTTACCTCTACGGGGAGCCCCAGCATTTT	CASSYLYGEPQHF
-	TRBJ2-1	TRBV6-6	few	TGTGCCAGCAGTTACGACGGAGGCTCCTACAATGAGCAGTTCTTC	CASSYDGGSYNEQFF
-	TRBJ1-5	TRBV28	few	TGTGCCAGCAGCAGGGGCGGCAGCAATCAGCCCCAGCATTTT	CASSRGGSNQPQHF
-	TRBJ2-3	TRBV10-3	few	TGTGCCATCAGTGCGGCACACTCTAGCACAGATACGCAGTATTTT	CAISAAHSSTDTQYF
TRBD2	TRBJ2-3	TRBV11-3	-	TGTGCCAGCAGCTTACAGGCGGGGGGGTTCACAGATACGCAGTATTTT	CASSLQAGGFTDTQYF
TRBD2	TRBJ2-1	TRBV7-9	-	TGTGCCAGCAGCAAGCCACGTAAGGGGGCGGTAGCGGGGGTCAATGAGCAGTTCTTC	CASSKPRKGAVAGVNEQFF
TRBD1	TRBJ2-7	TRBV5-1	few	TGCGCCAGCAGCTGGGACAGGGGCAACTACGAGCAGTACTTC	CASSWDRGNYEQYF
-	TRBJ2-5	TRBV25-1	few	TGTGCCAGCAGCGCAGACTCCCGGGAGACCCAGTACTTC	CASSADSRETQYF
-	TRBJ2-2	TRBV15	few	TGTGCCACCACAGGCGGGGAGCTGTTTTTT	CATTGGELFF
-	TRBJ1-5	TRBV30	-	TGTGCCTGGAGTGTACAGGGAATTCACAATCAGCCCCAGCATTTT	CAWSVQGIHNQPQHF
TRBD1	TRBJ1-2	TRBV7-9	-	TGTGCCAGCAGCTTAGACGGACAGGGAGGCTACACCTTC	CASSLDGQGGYTF
-	TRBJ2-3	TRBV11-3	-	TGTGCCAGCAGCCTTACAGATACGCAGTATTTT	CASSLTDTQYF
-	TRBJ2-7	TRBV21-1	few	TGTGCCAGCAGCCCACGAAGGGGCTGCGAGCAGTACTTC	CASSPRRGCEQYF
-	TRBJ2-1	TRBV5-1	few	TGCGCCAGCAGCCAGACAGGAGGACAAATCAACCTCAATGAGCAGTTCTTC	CASSQTGGQINLNEQFF
-	TRBJ2-7	TRBV7-2	-	TGTGCCAGCAGCTTAGCGCCAGTCTCCTACGAGCAGTACTTC	CASSLAPVSYEQYF
TRBD2	TRBJ2-7	TRBV4-2	few	TGTGCCAGCAGCCACAGGACTAGCGGGGGCACAACAAGCTACGAGCAGTACTTC	CASSHRTSGGTTSYEQYF
-	TRBJ2-7	TRBV11-2	-	TGTGCCAGCAGCCCTCCGGGCTCCTACGAGCAGTACTTC	CASSPPGSYEQYF
-	TRBJ1-6	TRBV7-2	-	TGTGCCAGCAGCTTAGTTAGCCGGAATAATTCACCCCTCCACTTT	CASSLVSRNNSPLHF
TRBD1	TRBJ2-3	TRBV5-4	-	TGTGCCAGCAGCTTAACCCCGGGACAGGGGAATACGCAGTATTTT	CASSLTPGQGNTQYF